Listed here are 9 T cell receptor beta chains from one sample, sequenced in a study of cytomegalovirus exposure and HLA in healthy donors. The PCR was carried out with 60 Vbeta primers and 13 Jbeta primers. Using immunoSEQ multiplex PCR, the repertoire was profiled, and TCRdb retains in-frame clones only, with some absent. The data hold fewer than 130,000 clones, with roughly 71% observed a single time. Sequencing input: PBMCs. The receptors stem from a man aged 35 to 55 in good health and CMV-seropositive.

This rearrangement joins TRBV19 to TRBJ1-1, with 8 bases lining up with TRBD1. Germline CDR1 and CDR2: LNHDA and SQIVND (reference sequence). CDR3 length: 16 amino acids. After removal of 5 bases from V and 4 bases from J, the junction contained 12 bases not matched to a gene. The CDR3, as DNA: TGTGCCAGTAGTCCCCGGACAGGGAGGGTAGGCACTGAAGCTTTCTTT. It is translated as CASSPRTGRVGTEAFF.

The chain links TRBV9 to TRBJ2-1, with TRBD1 matching 9 bases. The germline gives CDR1 SGDLS, CDR2 YYNGEE. Losses at the gene ends were 0 bases for V and 10 bases for J; bases not matched to a gene: 5. The CDR3 totals 14 residues. CDR3 sequence (DNA): TGTGCCAGCAGCGTAGCTACAGGGGGCTGGGAGCAGTTCTTC. This encodes CASSVATGGWEQFF. Supplemented by reference TRBV9 and TRBJ2-1, the full variable domain reads DSGVTQTPKHLITATGQRVTLRCSPRSGDLSVYWYQQSLDQGLQFLIQYYNGEERAKGNILERFSAQQFPDLHSELNLSSLELGDSALYFCASSVATGGWEQFFGPGTRLTVL.

The rearrangement uses TRBV7-3 and TRBJ2-3, with TRBD2 matching 10 bases. The V gene end was trimmed by 2 bases and the J gene end by 4 bases; junction bases not matched to a gene: 9. The CDR3 sequence is 17 residues long. From germline, CDR1 is SGHTA and CDR2 FQGTGA. The CDR3 reads CASSLRGAGGTADTQYF. The CDR3 DNA sequence: TGTGCCAGCAGCTTACGAGGAGCGGGAGGGACCGCAGATACGCAGTATTTT.

This chain links TRBV6-5 with TRBJ1-1; no definite D call. The CDR3 contains 12 residues. V lost 4 bases, J lost 2 bases, and 5 bases lay in between. Germline loops: CDR1 MNHEY, CDR2 SVGAGI. The CDR3 nucleotides read TGTGCCAGCAGTTTCAGAAACACTGAAGCTTTCTTT. It specifies CASSFRNTEAFF.

This chain uses TRBV5-1 with TRBJ2-3; no definite D call. Deletions cut 0 bases from V and 15 bases from J, with 11 bases between. Germline loops: CDR1 SGHRS, CDR2 YFSETQ. CDR3 size: 11 residues. The DNA of the CDR3 is TGCGCCAGCAGCTTGGGCGGCCCCCTATATTTT. Its protein is CASSLGGPLYF. The whole variable domain, filled in from reference TRBV5-1 and TRBJ2-3, reads KAGVTQTPRYLIKTRGQQVTLSCSPISGHRSVSWYQQTPGQGLQFLFEYFSETQRNKGNFPGRFSGRQFSNSRSEMNVSTLELGDSALYLCASSLGGPLYFGPGTRLTVL.

V usage is TRBV2 and J usage is TRBJ2-5, with D possibly being TRBD1 (5 bases). Trimming removed 6 bases from V and 2 bases from J, with 10 bases in between. From germline, CDR1 is SNHLY and CDR2 FYNNEI. The CDR3 is made up of 13 amino acids. The DNA for the CDR3 is TGTGCCAGCAGCTTTCGACAGCAAGAGACCCAGTACTTC. Translating gives CASSFRQQETQYF.

This clone appeared a few times. The chain is built from TRBV6-1 and TRBJ2-7, with 8 bases lining up with TRBD2. V trimming: 1 base; J trimming: 1 base; junction bases outside the gene matches: 3. The CDR3 is 15 amino acids. Germline V gene data show CDR1 as MNHNS and CDR2 as SASEGT. The CDR3 region has the DNA TGTGCCAGCAGTGAAGTGACTAGCGAGTCCTACGAGCAGTACTTC. Translated: CASSEVTSESYEQYF.

The rearrangement links TRBV5-1 to TRBJ1-5, with 9 bases aligning to TRBD1. V lost 0 bases, J lost 7 bases, and 2 bases stayed unmatched. The CDR3 is 14 amino acids. Per the germline V gene, CDR1 is SGHRS and CDR2 is YFSETQ. The CDR3 region has the DNA TGCGCCAGCAGCTTGGGACAGGGGGAACAGCCCCAGCATTTT. Translated: CASSLGQGEQPQHF.

The sample holds one count of this clone. This sample also contains other DNA sequences that code for the same CDR3. The chain employs TRBV10-3 and TRBJ1-1, with TRBD1 matching 10 bases. Per the germline V gene, CDR1 is ENHRY and CDR2 is SYGVKD. The J segment lost 2 bases and the V segment lost 4 bases, leaving 1 base of the junction unmatched. The CDR3 covers 14 residues. In nucleotides, the CDR3 is TGTGCCATCAGTGGGGACAGGGGAAACACTGAAGCTTTCTTT. Protein product: CAISGDRGNTEAFF.